The source of this T cell receptor (beta chain) is a study of beta chain features in type 1 diabetes. Turning to the study itself: Taken together, all samples contributed around 100,000,000 examined sorted cells.

Findings and limits, study-wide: Naive, central memory and regulatory TCRB repertoires appeared more similar among patients than healthy donors. cDNA-based reads could over-represent cells with high TCR expression. In all four CD4+ subsets, TCRB CDR3 length was significantly, moderately reduced in type 1 diabetes.

This clone was counted only a few times. Its target is unknown. The isolated RNA, all of it, was reverse transcribed, so expressed TCRB transcripts were what got sequenced. TCRdb's copy holds only in-frame clones and misses some; the assay was immunoSEQ multiplex PCR. The data contain a few hundred thousand clones, over 10% of them singletons. The CDR3 extends over 14 amino acids. Trimming at V came to 6 bases and at J to 5 bases, leaving 5 bases not matched to a gene. The germline V gene has CDR1 SGHTA and CDR2 FQGNSA. One heparinised blood draw averaging roughly 100 mL was given by each donor. This sequence originates from a woman between 18 and 29 years old with type 1 diabetes. The sequenced sample consisted of naive CD4+ T cells from blood. The J gene is TRBJ2-1, the V gene TRBV7-2; 9 bases align to TRBD1. The CDR3 DNA reads TGTGCCAGCAGTTACGACAGGGGGGACAATGAGCAGTTCTTC. Its protein product is CASSYDRGDNEQFF.